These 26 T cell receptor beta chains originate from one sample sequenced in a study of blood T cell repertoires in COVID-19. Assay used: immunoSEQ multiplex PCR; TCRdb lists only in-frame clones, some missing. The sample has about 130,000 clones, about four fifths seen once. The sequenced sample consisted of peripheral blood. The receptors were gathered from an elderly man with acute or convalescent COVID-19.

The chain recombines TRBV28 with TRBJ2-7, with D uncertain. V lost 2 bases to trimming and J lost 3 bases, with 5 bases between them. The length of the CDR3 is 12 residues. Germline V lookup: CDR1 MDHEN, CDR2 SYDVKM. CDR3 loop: CASSLPNYEQYF. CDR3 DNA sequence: TGTGCCAGCAGTTTACCCAACTACGAGCAGTACTTC.

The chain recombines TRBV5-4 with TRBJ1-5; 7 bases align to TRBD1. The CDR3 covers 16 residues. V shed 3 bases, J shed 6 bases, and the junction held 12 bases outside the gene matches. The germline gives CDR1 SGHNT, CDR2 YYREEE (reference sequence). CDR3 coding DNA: TGTGCCAGCAGCTCGTGGAGACAGGGTTGGATTCAGCCCCAGCATTTT. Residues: CASSSWRQGWIQPQHF. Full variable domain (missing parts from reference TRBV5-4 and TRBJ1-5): ETGVTQSPTHLIKTRGQQVTLRCSSQSGHNTVSWYQQALGQGPQFIFQYYREEENGRGNFPPRFSGLQFPNYSSELNVNALELDDSALYLCASSSWRQGWIQPQHFGDGTRLSIL.

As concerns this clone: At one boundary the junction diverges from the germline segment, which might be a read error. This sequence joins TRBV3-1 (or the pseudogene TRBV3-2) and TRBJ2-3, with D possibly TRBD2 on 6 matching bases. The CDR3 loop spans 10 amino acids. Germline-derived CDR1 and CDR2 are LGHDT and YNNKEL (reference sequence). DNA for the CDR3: TGTGCCAGCAGCCAAGATGAGCGGGTCTGG. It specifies CASSQDERVW.

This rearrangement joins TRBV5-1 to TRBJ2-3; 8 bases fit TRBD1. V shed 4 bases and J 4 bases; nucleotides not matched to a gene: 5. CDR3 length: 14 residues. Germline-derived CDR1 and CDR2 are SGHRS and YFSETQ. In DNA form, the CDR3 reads TGCGCCAGCAGCCCGGGACAGGTTGCAGATACGCAGTATTTT. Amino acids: CASSPGQVADTQYF.

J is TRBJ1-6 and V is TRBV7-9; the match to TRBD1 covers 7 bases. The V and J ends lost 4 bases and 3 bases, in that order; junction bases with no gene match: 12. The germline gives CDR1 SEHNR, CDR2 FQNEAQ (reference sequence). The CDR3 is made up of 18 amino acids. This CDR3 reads CASSSNKGADFYNSPLHF. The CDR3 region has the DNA TGTGCCAGCAGCTCCAATAAGGGGGCGGATTTCTATAATTCACCCCTCCACTTT.

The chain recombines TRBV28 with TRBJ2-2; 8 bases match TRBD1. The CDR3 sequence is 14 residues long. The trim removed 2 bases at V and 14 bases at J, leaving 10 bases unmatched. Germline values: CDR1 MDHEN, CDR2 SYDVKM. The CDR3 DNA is TGTGCCAGCAGTTTAGCCTTTACGACAGGGGTACTGTTTTTT. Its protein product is CASSLAFTTGVLFF.

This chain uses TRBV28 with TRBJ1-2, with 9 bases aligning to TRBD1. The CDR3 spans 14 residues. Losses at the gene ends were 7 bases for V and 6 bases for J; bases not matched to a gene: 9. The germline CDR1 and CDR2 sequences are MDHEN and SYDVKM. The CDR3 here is CASTDRGKINGYTF. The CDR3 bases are TGTGCCAGCACCGACAGGGGGAAGATTAATGGCTACACCTTC.

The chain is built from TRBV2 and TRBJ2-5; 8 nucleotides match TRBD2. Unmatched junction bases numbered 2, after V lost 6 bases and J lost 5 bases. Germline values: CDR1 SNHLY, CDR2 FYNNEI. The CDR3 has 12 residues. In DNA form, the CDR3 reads TGTGCCAGCAGGCGGGGGGCCGAGACCCAGTACTTC. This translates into CASRRGAETQYF. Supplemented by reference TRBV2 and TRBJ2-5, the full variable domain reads EPEVTQTPSHQVTQMGQEVILRCVPISNHLYFYWYRQILGQKVEFLVSFYNNEISEKSEIFDDQFSVERPDGSNFTLKIRSTKLEDSAMYFCASRRGAETQYFGPGTRLLVL.

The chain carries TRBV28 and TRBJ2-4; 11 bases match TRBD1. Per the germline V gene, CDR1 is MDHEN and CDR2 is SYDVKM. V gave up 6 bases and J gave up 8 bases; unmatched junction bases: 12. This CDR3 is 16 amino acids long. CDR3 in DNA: TGTGCCAGCAGCTGGGGCCTCTGGACAGGGGGCGACATTCAGTACTTC. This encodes CASSWGLWTGGDIQYF.

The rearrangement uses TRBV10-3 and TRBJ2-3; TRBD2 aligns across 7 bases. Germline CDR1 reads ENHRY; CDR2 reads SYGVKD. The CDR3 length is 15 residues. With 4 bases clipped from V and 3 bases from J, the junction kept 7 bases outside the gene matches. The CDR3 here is CAISGPSGETDTQYF. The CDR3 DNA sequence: TGTGCCATCAGTGGGCCCAGCGGGGAGACAGATACGCAGTATTTT.

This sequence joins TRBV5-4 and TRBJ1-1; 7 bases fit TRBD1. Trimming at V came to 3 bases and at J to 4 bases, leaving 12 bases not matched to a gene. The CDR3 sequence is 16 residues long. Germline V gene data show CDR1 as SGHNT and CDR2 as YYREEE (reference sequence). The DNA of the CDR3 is TGTGCCAGCAGCTCGCCTAAGGGGGCGCCGGGCACTGAAGCTTTCTTT. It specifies CASSSPKGAPGTEAFF. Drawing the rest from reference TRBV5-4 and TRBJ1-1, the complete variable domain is ETGVTQSPTHLIKTRGQQVTLRCSSQSGHNTVSWYQQALGQGPQFIFQYYREEENGRGNFPPRFSGLQFPNYSSELNVNALELDDSALYLCASSSPKGAPGTEAFFGQGTRLTVV.

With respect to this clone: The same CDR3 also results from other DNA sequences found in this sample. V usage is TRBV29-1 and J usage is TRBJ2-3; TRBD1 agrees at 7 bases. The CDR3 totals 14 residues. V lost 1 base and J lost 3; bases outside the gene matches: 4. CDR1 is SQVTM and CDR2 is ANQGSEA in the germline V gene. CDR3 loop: CSVEGQGETDTQYF. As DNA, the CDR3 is TGCAGCGTTGAAGGGCAGGGGGAGACAGATACGCAGTATTTT.

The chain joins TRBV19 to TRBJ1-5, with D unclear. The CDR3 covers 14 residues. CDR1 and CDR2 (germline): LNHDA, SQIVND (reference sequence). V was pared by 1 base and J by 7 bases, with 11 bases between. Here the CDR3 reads CASSIVGLGQPQHF. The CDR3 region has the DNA TGTGCCAGTAGTATAGTAGGACTGGGGCAGCCCCAGCATTTT.

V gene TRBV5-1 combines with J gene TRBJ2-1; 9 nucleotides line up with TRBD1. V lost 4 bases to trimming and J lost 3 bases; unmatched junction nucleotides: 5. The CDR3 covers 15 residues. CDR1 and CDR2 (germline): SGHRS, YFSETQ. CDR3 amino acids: CASSPRDRDYNEQFF. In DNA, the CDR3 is TGCGCCAGCAGCCCCCGGGACAGGGACTACAATGAGCAGTTCTTC.

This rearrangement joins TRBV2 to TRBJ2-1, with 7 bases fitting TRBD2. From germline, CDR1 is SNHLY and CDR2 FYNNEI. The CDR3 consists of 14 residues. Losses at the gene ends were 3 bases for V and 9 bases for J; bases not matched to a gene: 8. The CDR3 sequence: CASSERTSGGEQFF. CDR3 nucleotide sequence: TGTGCCAGCAGTGAGCGGACTAGTGGGGGTGAGCAGTTCTTC.

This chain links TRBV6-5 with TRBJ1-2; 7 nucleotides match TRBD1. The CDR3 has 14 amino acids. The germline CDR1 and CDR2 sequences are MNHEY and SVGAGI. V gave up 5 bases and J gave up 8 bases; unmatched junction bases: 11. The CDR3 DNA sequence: TGTGCCAGCAGTCTTAACCGGGACAGCGGAGGCTACACCTTC. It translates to CASSLNRDSGGYTF.

The CDR3 DNA sequence: TGTGCCAGCAGCTTCTCTGGGGCCAACGTCCTGACTTTC. Its protein product is CASSFSGANVLTF. J is TRBJ2-6 and V is TRBV12-3 or TRBV12-4; D unresolved. V was clipped by 6 bases and J by 0 bases, with 3 bases between them. The CDR3 extends over 13 amino acids.

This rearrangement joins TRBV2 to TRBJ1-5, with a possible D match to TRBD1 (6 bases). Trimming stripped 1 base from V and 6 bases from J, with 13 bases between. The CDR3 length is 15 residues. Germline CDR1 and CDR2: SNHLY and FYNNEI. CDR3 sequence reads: CASSEEGGGRQPQHF. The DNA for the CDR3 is TGTGCCAGCAGTGAAGAGGGGGGGGGCCGTCAGCCCCAGCATTTT.

The CDR3 DNA is TGTGCCAGCAACGGGTTTGAGGCCGGGGAGCTGTTTTTT. Translating gives CASNGFEAGELFF. The J gene is TRBJ2-2, the V gene TRBV9, with D hard to call. The CDR3 runs to 13 residues. Germline CDR1 reads SGDLS; CDR2 reads YYNGEE. V was trimmed by 6 bases and J by 6 bases, leaving 12 bases between them.

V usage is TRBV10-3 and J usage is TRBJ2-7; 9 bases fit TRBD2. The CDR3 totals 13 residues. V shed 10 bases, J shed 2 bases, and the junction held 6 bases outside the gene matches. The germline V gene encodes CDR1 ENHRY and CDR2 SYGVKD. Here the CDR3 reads CATRGGPTYEQYF. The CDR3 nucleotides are TGTGCCACGCGGGGGGGTCCTACCTACGAGCAGTACTTC.

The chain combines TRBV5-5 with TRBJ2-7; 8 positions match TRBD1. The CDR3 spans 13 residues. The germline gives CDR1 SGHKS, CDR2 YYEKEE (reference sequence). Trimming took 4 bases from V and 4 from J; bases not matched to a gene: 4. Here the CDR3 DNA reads TGTGCCAGCAGCCGACAGGGGTCTTACGAGCAGTACTTC. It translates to CASSRQGSYEQYF.

The CDR3 loop is CASSLPGYGYTF. As DNA, the CDR3 is TGTGCCAGCAGTCTACCGGGGTATGGCTACACCTTC. J is TRBJ1-2 and V is TRBV6-5, with D uncertain. The CDR3 sequence is 12 residues long. Trimming took 5 bases from V and 5 from J, leaving 9 bases between them. CDR1 MNHEY and CDR2 SVGAGI come from the germline V gene.

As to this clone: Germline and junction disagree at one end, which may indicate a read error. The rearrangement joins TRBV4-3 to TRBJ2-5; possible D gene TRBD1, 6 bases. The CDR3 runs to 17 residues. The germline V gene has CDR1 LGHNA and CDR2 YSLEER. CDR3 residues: CASSQGVAGVLQEIQYF. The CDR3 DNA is TGCGCCAGCAGCCAAGGCGTGGCAGGGGTACTCCAAGAGATCCAGTACTTC.

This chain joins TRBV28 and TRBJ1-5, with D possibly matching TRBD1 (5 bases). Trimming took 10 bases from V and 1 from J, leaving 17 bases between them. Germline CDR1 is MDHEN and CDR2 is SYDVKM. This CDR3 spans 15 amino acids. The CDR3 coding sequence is TGTGCCACCCACCTCGGGTCAGGGAGCAATCAGCCCCAGCATTTT. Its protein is CATHLGSGSNQPQHF.

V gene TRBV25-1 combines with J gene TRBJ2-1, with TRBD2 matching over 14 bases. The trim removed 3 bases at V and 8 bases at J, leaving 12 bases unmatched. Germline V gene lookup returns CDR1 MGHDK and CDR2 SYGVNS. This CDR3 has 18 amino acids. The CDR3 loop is CASSDTRGLAGGPDEQFF. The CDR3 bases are TGTGCCAGCAGTGATACCCGAGGACTAGCGGGGGGCCCGGATGAGCAGTTCTTC.

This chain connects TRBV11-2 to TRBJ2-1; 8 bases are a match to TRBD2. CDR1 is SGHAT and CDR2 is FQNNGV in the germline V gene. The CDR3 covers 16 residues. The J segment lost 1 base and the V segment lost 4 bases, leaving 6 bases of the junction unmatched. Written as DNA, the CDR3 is TGTGCCAGCAGCTCGGATAAGCGGGGGTCCTACAATGAGCAGTTCTTC. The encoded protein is CASSSDKRGSYNEQFF.